This TCR beta chain was identified in a study of blood T cells in healthy people across ages. Then a second PCR, running roughly 7 to 11 cycles, was carried out with a sample-barcoded 5' primer and a J-beta primer mix. A template-switch adaptor with 12 random nucleotides tagged each cDNA molecule. MiXCR, applied by TCRdb to the 5' RACE reads, yields one record per CDR3 protein. The sample lists roughly 1,700,000 distinct CDR3 sequences; over 25% were seen once. CDR3 length: 17 residues. The V segment lost 4 bases and the J segment 4 bases; nucleotides outside the gene matches: 12. Germline V gives CDR1 SGHTA, CDR2 FQGNSA. This clonotype was recorded at least ten times. Antigen unknown. Study-wide results and caveats: Diversity of TCR beta per million T cells declined in a roughly linear way with age. Higher naive T cell percentage went strongly together with higher TCR beta diversity.

Peripheral blood from each donor was collected in a volume of approximately 10 milliliters. J is TRBJ2-1 and V is TRBV7-2; 8 bases agree with TRBD2. Material for sequencing was blood. This clonotype was obtained from a woman aged 30 to 39 in good health. The CDR3 loop reads CASSSQRVAGLYNEQFF. CDR3 bases: TGTGCCAGCAGCTCACAAAGGGTAGCGGGACTATACAATGAGCAGTTCTTC.